A selection of T cell receptor beta chains follows, all from one sample in a study of blood T cell repertoires in COVID-19. Using immunoSEQ multiplex PCR, the repertoire was profiled, and TCRdb retains in-frame clones only, with some absent. The table records fewer than 130,000 clones, 76% of them present only once. Material: peripheral blood. Source of these receptors: a woman aged 80 or over with acute or convalescent COVID-19. The CDR3 runs from the conserved cysteine through the conserved F or W. Fields, in order: D gene, J gene, V gene, CDR3 protein. D genes are given only for firm matches.

TRBD1,TRBJ1-2,TRBV30,CAWAGGGYGYTF
NA,TRBJ2-6,TRBV2,CASSDYSGANVLTF
NA,TRBJ1-3,TRBV4-2,CASSQTDIASGNTIYF
NA,TRBJ1-3,TRBV10-3,CAISEQGLHSGNTIYF
TRBD2,TRBJ2-1,TRBV24-1,CATSDLRGDEPQFF
TRBD2,TRBJ2-7,TRBV7-2,CASSTSAGTSYEQYF
NA,TRBJ1-5,TRBV19,CASSQGSSTQHF
TRBD2,TRBJ2-1,TRBV5-1,CASSVGGAIRYNEQFF
NA,TRBJ2-1,TRBV10-1,CASSEFGRGPYNEQFF
NA,TRBJ2-2,TRBV28,CASTPGSHTGELFF
TRBD2,TRBJ2-3,TRBV29-1,CSSRVSGTSTDTQYF
TRBD1,TRBJ2-2,TRBV7-8,CASSLDRGTGELFF
NA,TRBJ2-2,TRBV7-2,CASSHLQYTGELFF
NA,TRBJ1-2,TRBV24-1,CATSDPGQHYGYTF
TRBD1,TRBJ2-5,TRBV6-5,CASSQQGAGETQYF
TRBD1,TRBJ2-2,TRBV29-1,CSVDSRGQGNGELFF
TRBD1,TRBJ1-5,TRBV2,CASSGTGNSNQPQHF
NA,TRBJ1-1,TRBV6-5,CASSLQDINTEAFF
TRBD2,TRBJ2-2,TRBV27,CASSWGLAAGELFF
NA,TRBJ2-7,TRBV6-5,CASGSGWAREQYF
NA,TRBJ2-2,TRBV5-1,CASSPGTGELFF
TRBD2,TRBJ2-1,TRBV7-2,CASSWGLAGGGNEQFF
NA,TRBJ1-2,TRBV29-1,CSVVVTEVNGYTF
NA,TRBJ1-2,TRBV19,CASTPQTENYGYTF
TRBD1,TRBJ1-1,TRBV3-1/TRBV3-2,CASSTTGGTEAFF
TRBD2,TRBJ2-7,TRBV19,CASSRTGGYYEQYF
NA,TRBJ1-1,TRBV7-9,CASSPGGFVNTEAFF
NA,TRBJ1-1,TRBV30,CAWGNRNTEAFF
NA,TRBJ2-2,TRBV7-2,CASSLDGGRGSRF
TRBD1,TRBJ1-2,TRBV28,CASRKTGTNYGYTF
TRBD1,TRBJ2-7,TRBV2,CASSEGQLYEQYF
TRBD2,TRBJ2-7,TRBV7-9,CASSANAGAAYEQYF
TRBD2,TRBJ2-2,TRBV3-1/TRBV3-2,CASSLSGGAGELFF
TRBD2,TRBJ2-1,TRBV9,CASSVALAGEGNEQFF
NA,TRBJ1-5,TRBV10-3,CAISESLSQPQHF
TRBD1,TRBJ2-7,TRBV10-3,CAISEGDRGSYEQYF
NA,TRBJ2-7,TRBV5-4,CASSSGSTPYEQYF
NA,TRBJ2-7,TRBV3-1/TRBV3-2,CASSQGSSQASYEQYF
TRBD1,TRBJ1-5,TRBV10-2,CASRDRGSQPQHF
NA,TRBJ2-2,TRBV2,CASSENGRVIGELFF
TRBD2,TRBJ2-5,TRBV12-5,CASGSTPSGGASIRETQYF
TRBD1,TRBJ1-5,TRBV18,CASSATGQGANQPQHF
TRBD1,TRBJ2-1,TRBV10-3,CAIRAGTGSGNEQFF
NA,TRBJ2-1,TRBV29-1,CSVESRANNEQFF
NA,TRBJ1-4,TRBV9,CASSPDGGGDEKLFF